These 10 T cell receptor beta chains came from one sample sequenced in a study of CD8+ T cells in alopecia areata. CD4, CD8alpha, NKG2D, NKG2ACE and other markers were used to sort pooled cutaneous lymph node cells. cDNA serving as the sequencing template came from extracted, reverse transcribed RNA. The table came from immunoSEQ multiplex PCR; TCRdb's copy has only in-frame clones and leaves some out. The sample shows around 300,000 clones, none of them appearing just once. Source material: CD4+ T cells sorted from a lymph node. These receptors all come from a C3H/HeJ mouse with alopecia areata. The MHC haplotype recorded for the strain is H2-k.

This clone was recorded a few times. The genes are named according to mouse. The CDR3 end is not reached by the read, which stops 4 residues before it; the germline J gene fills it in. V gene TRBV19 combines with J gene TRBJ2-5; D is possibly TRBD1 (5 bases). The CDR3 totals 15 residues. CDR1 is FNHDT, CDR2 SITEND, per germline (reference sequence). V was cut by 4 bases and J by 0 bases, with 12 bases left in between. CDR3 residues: CASSPSDSNQDTQYF. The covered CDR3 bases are TGTGCCAGCAGTCCTTCTGACAGTAACCAAGAC. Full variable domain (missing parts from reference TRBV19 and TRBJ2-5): GGIITQTPKFLIGQEGQKLTLKCQQNFNHDTMYWYRQDSGKGLRLIYYSITENDLQKGDLSEGYDASREKKSSFSLTVTSAQKNEMAVFLCASSPSDSNQDTQYFGPGTRLLVL.

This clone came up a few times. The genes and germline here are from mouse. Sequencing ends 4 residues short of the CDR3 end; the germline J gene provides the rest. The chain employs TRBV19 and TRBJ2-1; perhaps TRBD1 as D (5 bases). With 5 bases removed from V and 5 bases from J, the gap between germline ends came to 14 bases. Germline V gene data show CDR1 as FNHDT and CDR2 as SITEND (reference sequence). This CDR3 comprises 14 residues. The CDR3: CASSEAGRNAEQFF. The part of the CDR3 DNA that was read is TGTGCCAGCAGCGAGGCAGGGAGGAATGCT.

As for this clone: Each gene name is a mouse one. The covered CDR3 bases are TGCACCTGCAGTGCAGTAAAAAATAATTCGCCC. Translation gives CTCSAVKNNSP. The full CDR3 sequence reads CTCSAVKNNSPLYF. The chain uses TRBV1 and TRBJ1-6; D gene ambiguous. The CDR3 is cut off 3 residues early in the read; its end comes from the germline J gene. TRBJ1-6 is an ORF for which the function is uncertain. Trimming pared 1 base from V and 5 bases from J, leaving 6 bases between. The CDR3 is made up of 14 amino acids. Germline assignment: CDR1 NSQYPW and CDR2 LRSPGD (reference sequence).

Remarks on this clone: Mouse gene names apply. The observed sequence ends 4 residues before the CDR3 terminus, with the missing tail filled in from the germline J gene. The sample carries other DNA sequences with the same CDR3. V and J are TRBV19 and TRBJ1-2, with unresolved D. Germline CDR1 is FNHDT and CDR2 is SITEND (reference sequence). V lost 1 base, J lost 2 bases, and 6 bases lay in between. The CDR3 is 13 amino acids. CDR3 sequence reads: CASSIQGNSDYTF. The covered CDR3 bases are TGTGCCAGCAGTATACAAGGGAACTCC.

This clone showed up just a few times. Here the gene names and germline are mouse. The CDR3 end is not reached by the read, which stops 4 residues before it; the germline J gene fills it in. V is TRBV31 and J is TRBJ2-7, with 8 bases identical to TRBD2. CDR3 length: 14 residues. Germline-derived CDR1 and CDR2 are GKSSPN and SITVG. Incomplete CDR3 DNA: TGTGCCTGGAGTCTAGGGGGGGGCGTCCAT. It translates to CAWSLGGGVH. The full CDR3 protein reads CAWSLGGGVHEQYF.

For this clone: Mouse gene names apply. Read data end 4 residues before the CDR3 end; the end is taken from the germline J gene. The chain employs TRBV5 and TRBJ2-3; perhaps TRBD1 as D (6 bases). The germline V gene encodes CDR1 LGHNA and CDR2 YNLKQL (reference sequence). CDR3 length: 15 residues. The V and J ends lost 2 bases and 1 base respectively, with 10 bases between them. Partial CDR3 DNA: TGTGCCAGCAGCCAACGGCACAGGGGTGCAGAA. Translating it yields CASSQRHRGAE. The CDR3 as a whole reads CASSQRHRGAETLYF.

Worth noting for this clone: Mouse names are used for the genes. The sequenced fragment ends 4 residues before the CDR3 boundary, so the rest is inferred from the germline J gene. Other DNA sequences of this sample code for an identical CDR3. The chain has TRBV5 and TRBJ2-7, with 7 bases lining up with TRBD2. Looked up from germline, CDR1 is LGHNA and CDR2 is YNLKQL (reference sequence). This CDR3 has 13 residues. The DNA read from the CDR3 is TGTGCCAGCAGCCCTCGACTGGGATAT. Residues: CASSPRLGY. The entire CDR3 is CASSPRLGYEQYF.

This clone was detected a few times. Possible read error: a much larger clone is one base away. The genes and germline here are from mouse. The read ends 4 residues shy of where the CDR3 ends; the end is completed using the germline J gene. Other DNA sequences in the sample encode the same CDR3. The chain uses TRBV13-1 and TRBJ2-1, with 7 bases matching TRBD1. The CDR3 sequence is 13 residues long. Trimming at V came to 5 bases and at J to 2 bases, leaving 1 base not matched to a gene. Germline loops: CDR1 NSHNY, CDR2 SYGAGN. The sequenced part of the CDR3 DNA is TGTGCCAGCAGAGGGACAGACTATGCT. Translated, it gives CASRGTDYA. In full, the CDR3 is CASRGTDYAEQFF.

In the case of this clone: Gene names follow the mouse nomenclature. The sequenced CDR3 bases are TGTGCCAGCGGGGGGTACTATGCT. Translated: CASGGYYA. The whole CDR3 sequence reads CASGGYYAEQFF. The J gene is TRBJ2-1, the V gene TRBV5, with TRBD2 as a possible D gene (6 bases). With the read ending 4 residues before the CDR3 end, the germline J gene is used to fill in that end. CDR1 is LGHNA and CDR2 is YNLKQL in the germline V gene (reference sequence). CDR3 length: 12 amino acids. V lost 8 bases and J 2 bases, leaving 7 bases between the germline ends.

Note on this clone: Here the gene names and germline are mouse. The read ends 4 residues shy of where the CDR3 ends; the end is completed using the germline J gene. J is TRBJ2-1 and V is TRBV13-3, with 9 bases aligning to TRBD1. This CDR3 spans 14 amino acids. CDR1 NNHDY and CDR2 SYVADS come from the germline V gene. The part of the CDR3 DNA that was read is TGTGCCAGCAGTGATGCACAGGGGGCGCCT. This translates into CASSDAQGAP. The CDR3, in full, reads CASSDAQGAPEQFF.